Shown below are 5 T cell receptor beta chains from a single sample sequenced in a study of blood T cell repertoires in COVID-19. Measured with immunoSEQ multiplex PCR; TCRdb has only the in-frame clones, and not every one. The profile shows roughly 130,000 clones, over 75% of them singletons. The sequenced material came from peripheral blood. These receptors came from a man in his forties with active or convalescent COVID-19.

This clone was found a few times. The chain links TRBV18 to TRBJ2-5; 8 bases match TRBD1. V was pared by 2 bases and J by 5 bases, with 4 bases of the junction left unmatched. The V gene's germline CDR1 is KGHSH and CDR2 LQKENI. CDR3 length equals 14 residues. The CDR3 nucleotides are TGTGCCAGCTCACCAAACAGGGGGTTTGAGACCCAGTACTTC. Translation gives CASSPNRGFETQYF.

The chain has TRBV5-6 and TRBJ2-3; 7 bases line up with TRBD2. The germline V gene encodes CDR1 SGHDT and CDR2 YYEEEE. The trim removed 0 bases at V and 2 bases at J, leaving 3 bases unmatched. The CDR3 runs 15 residues. The CDR3 bases are TGTGCCAGCAGCTTGGGGCGGGGGTACACAGATACGCAGTATTTT. As protein: CASSLGRGYTDTQYF.

CDR3 sequence (DNA): TGTGCCAGCAGCTCGGGAGGGGCCCATAATCAGCCCCAGCATTTT. Its protein product is CASSSGGAHNQPQHF. The rearrangement uses TRBV5-5 and TRBJ1-5; D is perhaps TRBD1 (5 bases). Between the trimmed V and J ends, which lost 3 bases and 4 bases, there was a span of 14 bases. Germline loops: CDR1 SGHKS, CDR2 YYEKEE (reference sequence). The CDR3 loop spans 15 amino acids.

The chain combines TRBV7-6 with TRBJ2-1; TRBD1 aligns across 8 bases. The V segment lost 2 bases and the J segment 8 bases; nucleotides outside the gene matches: 8. The germline CDR1 and CDR2 sequences are SGHVS and FNYEAQ. The CDR3 runs 15 residues. Written as DNA, the CDR3 is TGTGCCAGCAGCTTAAGAAGACAGGGGAACGATGAGCAGTTCTTC. This codes for CASSLRRQGNDEQFF.

This rearrangement joins TRBV18 to TRBJ2-7; D might be TRBD2 (5 bases). Germline V CDR1 and CDR2: KGHSH, LQKENI. This CDR3 has 14 residues. The ends were cut back, 1 base at V and 2 bases at J, with 9 bases in the middle. The CDR3 protein is CASSPRGYPYEQYF. The CDR3 DNA is TGTGCCAGCTCACCACGCGGGTATCCCTACGAGCAGTACTTC.